This T cell receptor beta chain was identified during a study of T cell repertoires in cytomegalovirus infection. Across the study: From public TCR beta signatures came an indication of both CMV infection and matching HLA type.

Study-wide points: Of the TCR beta families, the public ones yielded a cumulative frequency that identified carriers of CMV plus the relevant HLA. Dominating the ex vivo response were HLA-C-restricted CMV-specific TCR beta clonotypes.

Germline V gene sequence: CDR1 MGHRA, CDR2 YSYEKL. CDR3 length equals 15 residues. The J segment lost 3 bases and the V segment lost 4 bases, leaving 6 bases of the junction unmatched. One entry per CDR3 protein, called by TCRdb with MiXCR from the reads. The table has 150,000 to 200,000 distinct CDR3 sequences, 13% to 15% seen once. This clonotype was counted only a few times. Its matching antigen is unknown. This clonotype originated in a human donor in good health (CMV status not recorded). Some clones in this sample may be carry-over from other donors' samples. The sequenced sample consisted of PBMCs. The chain couples TRBV4-1 to TRBJ1-5, with 7 bases identical to TRBD1. The CDR3 sequence: CASSPMGQINQPQHF. The CDR3 DNA reads TGCGCCAGCAGCCCGATGGGACAGATCAATCAGCCCCAGCATTTT.